The clone carrying this T cell receptor beta chain occurred many times. Its target is not known. This sample was included in a study of T cells in Graves' hyperthyroidism and ophthalmopathy. Per the germline V gene, CDR1 is SGHNT and CDR2 is YENEEA. CDR3 length: 12 amino acids. J lost 7 bases, V lost 4 bases, and 2 bases had no gene match. Amplification targeted TCR beta CDR3 regions from RNA transcripts. Carried out on the TCR CDR3, a first-round RT-PCR used the HTBI primer set. TCRdb fed the multiplex PCR reads into MiXCR, producing one record per CDR3 protein. The sample yields 380,000 or so distinct CDR3 sequences, roughly 13% seen once. Study-wide results and limits: Blood shared most expanded thyroid clonotypes above 0.001.

The rearrangement joins TRBV11-3 to TRBJ1-1, with 8 bases identical to TRBD1. The source of this sequence is a man in his thirties or forties with Graves' hyperthyroidism that later progressed to Graves' ophthalmopathy. Sample: blood. This chain's CDR3 is CASSSRGLEAFF. In DNA, the CDR3 is TGTGCCAGCAGCTCCAGGGGGCTTGAAGCTTTCTTT.